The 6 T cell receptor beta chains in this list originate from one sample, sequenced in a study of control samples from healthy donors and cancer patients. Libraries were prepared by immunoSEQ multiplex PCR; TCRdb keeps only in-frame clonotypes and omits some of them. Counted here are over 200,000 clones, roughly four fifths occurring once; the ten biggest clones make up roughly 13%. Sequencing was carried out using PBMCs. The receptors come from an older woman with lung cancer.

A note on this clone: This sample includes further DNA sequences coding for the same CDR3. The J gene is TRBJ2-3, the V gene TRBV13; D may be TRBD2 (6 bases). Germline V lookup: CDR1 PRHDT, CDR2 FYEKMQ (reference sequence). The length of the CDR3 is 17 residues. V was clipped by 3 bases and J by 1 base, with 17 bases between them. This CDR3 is CASSLSFGASGTDTQYF. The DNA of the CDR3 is TGTGCCAGCAGCTTGTCGTTTGGGGCTAGCGGCACAGATACGCAGTATTTT.

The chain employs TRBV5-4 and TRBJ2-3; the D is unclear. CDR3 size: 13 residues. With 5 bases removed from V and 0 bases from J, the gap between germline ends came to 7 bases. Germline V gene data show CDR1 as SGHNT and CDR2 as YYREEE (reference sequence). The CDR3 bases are TGTGCCAGCAGAGAGGCTAGCACAGATACGCAGTATTTT. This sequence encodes CASREASTDTQYF. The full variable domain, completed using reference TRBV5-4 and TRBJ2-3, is ETGVTQSPTHLIKTRGQQVTLRCSSQSGHNTVSWYQQALGQGPQFIFQYYREEENGRGNFPPRFSGLQFPNYSSELNVNALELDDSALYLCASREASTDTQYFGPGTRLTVL.

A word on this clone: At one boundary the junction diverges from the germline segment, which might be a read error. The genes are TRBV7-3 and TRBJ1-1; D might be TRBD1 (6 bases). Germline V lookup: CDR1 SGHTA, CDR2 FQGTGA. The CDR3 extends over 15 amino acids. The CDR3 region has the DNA TGTGCCAGCAGCCTAACCGGGGGGGCGGGCACTGAAGCTTTCTTT. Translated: CASSLTGGAGTEAFF. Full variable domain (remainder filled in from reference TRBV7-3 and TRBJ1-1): GAGVSQTPSNKVTEKGKYVELRCDPISGHTALYWYRQSLGQGPEFLIYFQGTGAADDSGLPNDRFFAVRPEGSVSTLKIQRTERGDSAVYLCASSLTGGAGTEAFFGQGTRLTVV.

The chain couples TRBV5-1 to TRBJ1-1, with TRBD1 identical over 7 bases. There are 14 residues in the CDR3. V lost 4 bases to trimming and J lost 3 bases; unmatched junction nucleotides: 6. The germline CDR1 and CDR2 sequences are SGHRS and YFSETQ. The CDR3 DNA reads TGCGCCAGCAGCGCGGCAGGGGGGGACACTGAAGCTTTCTTT. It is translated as CASSAAGGDTEAFF.

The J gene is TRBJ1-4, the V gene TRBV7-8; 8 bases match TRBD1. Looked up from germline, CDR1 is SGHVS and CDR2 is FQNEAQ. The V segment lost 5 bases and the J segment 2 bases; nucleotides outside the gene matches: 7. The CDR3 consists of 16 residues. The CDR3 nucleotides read TGTGCCAGCAGCCGTTCCAGGGGGCTCACTAATGAAAAACTGTTTTTT. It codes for CASSRSRGLTNEKLFF. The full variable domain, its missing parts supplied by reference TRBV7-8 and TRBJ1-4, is GAGVSQSPRYKVAKRGQDVALRCDPISGHVSLFWYQQALGQGPEFLTYFQNEAQLDKSGLPSDRFFAERPEGSVSTLKIQRTQQEDSAVYLCASSRSRGLTNEKLFFGSGTQLSVL.

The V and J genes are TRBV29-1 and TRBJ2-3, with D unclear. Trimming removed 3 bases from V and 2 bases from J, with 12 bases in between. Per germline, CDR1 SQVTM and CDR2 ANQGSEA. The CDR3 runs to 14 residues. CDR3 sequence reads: CSVDGIGDTDTQYF. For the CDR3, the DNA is TGCAGCGTTGATGGGATAGGAGACACAGATACGCAGTATTTT.